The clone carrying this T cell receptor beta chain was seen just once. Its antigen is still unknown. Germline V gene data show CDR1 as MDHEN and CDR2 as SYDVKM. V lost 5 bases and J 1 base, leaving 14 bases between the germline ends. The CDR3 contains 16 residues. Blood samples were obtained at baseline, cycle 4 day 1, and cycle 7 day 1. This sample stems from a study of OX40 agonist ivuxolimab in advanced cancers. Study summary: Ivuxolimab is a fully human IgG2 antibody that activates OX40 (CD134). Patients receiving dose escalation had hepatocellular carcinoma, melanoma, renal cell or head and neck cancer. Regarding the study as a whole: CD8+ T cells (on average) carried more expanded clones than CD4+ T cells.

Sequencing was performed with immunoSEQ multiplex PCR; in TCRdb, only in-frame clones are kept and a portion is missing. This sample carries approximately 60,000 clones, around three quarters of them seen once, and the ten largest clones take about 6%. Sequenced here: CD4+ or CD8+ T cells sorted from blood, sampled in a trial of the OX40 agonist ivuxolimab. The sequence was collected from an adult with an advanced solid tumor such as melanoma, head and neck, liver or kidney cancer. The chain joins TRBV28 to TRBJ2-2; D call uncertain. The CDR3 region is CASSNAQRLNTGELFF. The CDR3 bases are TGTGCCAGCAGTAACGCCCAGCGATTGAACACCGGGGAGCTGTTTTTT. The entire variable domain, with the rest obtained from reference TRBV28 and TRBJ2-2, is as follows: DVKVTQSSRYLVKRTGEKVFLECVQDMDHENMFWYRQDPGLGLRLIYFSYDVKMKEKGDIPEGYSVSREKKERFSLILESASTNQTSMYLCASSNAQRLNTGELFFGEGSRLTVL.